This TCR beta chain was identified in a study of shared clonotypes between healthy human individuals. The protocol was immunoSEQ multiplex PCR, while the TCRdb copy is restricted to in-frame clones and leaves out a portion. This table has around 1,900,000 clones, just under 95% appearing once. Naive CD8 cells comprised CD45RO-negative, CCR7-positively selected cells, excluding terminally differentiated effector memory CD45RA+ cells. Donors were healthy HIV-negative adults without recently reported acute infections or vaccinations. Germline V lookup: CDR1 MRHNA, CDR2 SNTAGT. Trimming cost V 5 bases and J 2 bases; bases outside gene matches: 16. The CDR3 extends over 19 amino acids.

V usage is TRBV6-4 and J usage is TRBJ1-4; TRBD1 agrees at 8 bases. Sequenced material: naive CD8+ T cells from PBMCs. The source of this sequence is a man aged 18 to 30 in good health. Some clones in this sample may be carry-over from other donors' samples. The CDR3 region is CASSFYKGQGDDTNEKLFF. Here the CDR3 DNA reads TGTGCCAGCAGTTTCTATAAAGGACAGGGCGATGACACTAATGAAAAACTGTTTTTT.